This T cell receptor (beta chain) was observed in a study of cytomegalovirus exposure and HLA in healthy donors. Points from the study as a whole: Being productive about 87% or about 30% of the time was typical of most TCR beta V segments in an earlier analysis. Despite most TCR sequences being rare, some public TCRs occurred in many donors.

Trimming took 4 bases from V and 5 from J; bases not matched to a gene: 5. Germline V gene lookup returns CDR1 SGHRS and CDR2 YFSETQ. The CDR3 is 14 residues long. Worth noting for this clone: Its antigen is currently unknown.

Each of the donors was a healthy bone marrow donor. Primers for the PCR totalled 60 Vbeta and 13 Jbeta. The data were produced by immunoSEQ multiplex PCR, yet TCRdb's version contains in-frame clones alone and is incomplete. The data contain over 100,000 clones, roughly 9.6% of them singletons. Sequencing input: PBMCs. The rearrangement links TRBV5-1 to TRBJ1-4; 7 bases fit TRBD1. This receptor was obtained from a woman between 40 and 50 years old in good health and CMV-seropositive. The CDR3 sequence is CASSRDSPNEKLFF. CDR3 DNA: TGCGCCAGCAGCAGGGACAGTCCGAATGAAAAACTGTTTTTT.